The source of this TCR beta chain is a study of shared clonotypes between healthy human individuals. Germline CDR1 reads MNHEY; CDR2 reads SVGAGI. The ends lost 6 bases at V and 5 bases at J; junction bases unmatched: 8. The CDR3 contains 14 residues. Repertoires were generated with immunoSEQ multiplex PCR, while TCRdb's copy carries only in-frame clones and drops some. The sample holds roughly 2.4 million clones, approximately 94% seen once. The sample was naive CD4+ T cells sorted from blood. Sample subset: CD45RA+ positively selected. The chain has TRBV6-5 and TRBJ2-7, with 9 nucleotides matching TRBD2. This clonotype was obtained from a young man in good health. This CDR3 reads CASRPGLATNEQYF. As DNA, the CDR3 is TGTGCCAGCAGACCCGGACTAGCGACTAACGAGCAGTACTTC.